Presented here are 32 T cell receptor beta chains from one specimen sequenced in a study of CD4 T cells in relation to SARS-CoV-2 and coronaviruses. These receptors lack a known antigen. Before the COVID-19 pandemic, during about 2010-2018, CD4+ T cells were taken from unexposed donors. Isolation of CD4+ T cells took place after less than twelve days in culture. Repertoires were generated with immunoSEQ multiplex PCR, while TCRdb's copy carries only in-frame clones and drops some. The table lists 20,000 to 25,000 clones, about two thirds of them singletons. What was sequenced was CD4+ T cells from PBMCs, cultured in vitro. These receptors all stem from a human donor in good health.

CDR3 bases: TGTGCCAGCAGGGAGCTTTTGGGCAGGGGCGCAGATACGCAGTATTTT. It translates to CASRELLGRGADTQYF. The J gene is TRBJ2-3, the V gene TRBV27, with TRBD1 as a possible D gene (6 bases). The CDR3 consists of 16 residues. Trimming cost V 6 bases and J 4 bases, with 20 bases left between them. From germline, CDR1 is MNHEY and CDR2 SMNVEV (reference sequence).

CDR3 nucleotide sequence: TGCGCCAGCAGCTTCACAGGGTTCGGAAACACCATATATTTT. Protein product: CASSFTGFGNTIYF. The chain carries TRBV5-1 and TRBJ1-3, with a tentative D call TRBD1 (6 bases). The V gene lost 2 bases and the J gene lost 4 bases, with 10 bases spanning the gap. CDR3 length equals 14 residues. The germline V gene encodes CDR1 SGHRS and CDR2 YFSETQ. The whole variable domain, remainder taken from reference TRBV5-1 and TRBJ1-3, is KAGVTQTPRYLIKTRGQQVTLSCSPISGHRSVSWYQQTPGQGLQFLFEYFSETQRNKGNFPGRFSGRQFSNSRSEMNVSTLELGDSALYLCASSFTGFGNTIYFGEGSWLTVV.

This clone was seen more than once but under ten times. The chain joins TRBV4-2 to TRBJ1-2, with 7 bases that match TRBD1. The germline CDR1 and CDR2 sequences are LGHNA and YNFKEQ. After removal of 2 bases from V and 3 bases from J, the junction contained 6 bases not matched to a gene. This CDR3 comprises 15 residues. CDR3 loop: CASSQLDRVDYGYTF. CDR3 coding DNA: TGTGCCAGCAGCCAACTAGACAGGGTGGACTATGGCTACACCTTC.

The chain is built from TRBV7-8 and TRBJ2-2, with TRBD1 matching 7 bases. The trim removed 5 bases at V and 4 bases at J, leaving 4 bases unmatched. CDR3 length: 14 residues. CDR1 and CDR2 from the germline V gene are SGHVS and FQNEAQ. CDR3 nucleotides: TGTGCCAGCAGCCGACAGGGTGGCACCGGGGAGCTGTTTTTT. The encoded protein is CASSRQGGTGELFF.

This clone was recorded once. The J gene is TRBJ1-4, the V gene TRBV7-2; D not resolved. The CDR3 runs to 14 residues. V lost 3 bases, J lost 7 bases, and 12 bases lay in between. In germline, CDR1 is SGHTA, CDR2 FQGNSA. CDR3 in DNA: TGTGCCAGCAGCTTCAATACCCGGAGTGAAAAACTGTTTTTT. Its translation is CASSFNTRSEKLFF.

CDR3 coding DNA: TGTGCCAGCAGCGTAGTGAGTCTAAGCACAGATACGCAGTATTTT. Protein sequence: CASSVVSLSTDTQYF. V is TRBV9 and J is TRBJ2-3, with D uncertain. The CDR3 runs 15 residues. Germline assignment: CDR1 SGDLS and CDR2 YYNGEE. V was trimmed by 0 bases and J by 0 bases, leaving 8 bases between them.

The chain recombines TRBV5-1 with TRBJ2-3; 7 nucleotides agree with TRBD2. Germline CDR1 reads SGHRS; CDR2 reads YFSETQ. After removal of 0 bases from V and 10 bases from J, the junction contained 2 bases not matched to a gene. The CDR3 loop spans 12 amino acids. DNA for the CDR3: TGCGCCAGCAGCTTGGACCGGGAGGCGCAGTATTTT. Translation: CASSLDREAQYF. The whole variable domain, filled in from reference TRBV5-1 and TRBJ2-3, reads KAGVTQTPRYLIKTRGQQVTLSCSPISGHRSVSWYQQTPGQGLQFLFEYFSETQRNKGNFPGRFSGRQFSNSRSEMNVSTLELGDSALYLCASSLDREAQYFGPGTRLTVL.

V is TRBV14 and J is TRBJ2-4; D gene uncertain. The CDR3 extends over 12 amino acids. Per germline, CDR1 SGHDN and CDR2 FVKESK. V was trimmed by 3 bases and J by 2 bases, leaving 2 bases between them. DNA of the CDR3: TGTGCCAGCAGCCATACCAAAAACATTCAGTACTTC. This translates into CASSHTKNIQYF.

This clone was detected only a few times. The chain couples TRBV11-3 to TRBJ2-7, with D possibly called TRBD1 or TRBD2 (5 bases each). Germline CDR1 and CDR2: SGHNT and YENEEA. The CDR3 has 14 residues. V was trimmed by 7 bases and J by 3 bases, leaving 16 bases between them. The DNA of the CDR3 is TGTGCCAGCAAGTTTTCGGGGCAAAGCTACGAGCAGTACTTC. This translates into CASKFSGQSYEQYF.

This rearrangement joins TRBV7-3 to TRBJ1-1; D might be TRBD1 (6 bases). The germline gives CDR1 SGHTA, CDR2 FQGTGA. This CDR3 is 15 amino acids long. V was cut by 4 bases and J by 1 base, with 13 bases left in between. CDR3 sequence reads: CASSSQGLANTEAFF. CDR3 DNA: TGTGCCAGCAGCTCACAGGGTTTAGCGAACACTGAAGCTTTCTTT.

This clone has just a few counts. The chain uses TRBV3-1 (or the pseudogene TRBV3-2) and TRBJ1-2; D is ambiguous. V was shortened by 2 bases and J by 5 bases, with 12 bases between the two germline ends. The CDR3 extends over 14 amino acids. The V gene's germline CDR1 is LGHDT and CDR2 YNNKEL (reference sequence). CDR3 residues: CASSQNPEPYGYTF. The DNA for the CDR3 is TGTGCCAGCAGCCAAAATCCGGAGCCGTATGGCTACACCTTC.

The rearrangement uses TRBV30 and TRBJ1-2; 11 positions agree with TRBD1. Per the germline V gene, CDR1 is GTSNPN and CDR2 is SVGIG (reference sequence). The ends lost 4 bases at V and 13 bases at J; junction bases unmatched: 11. This CDR3 region has 13 residues. CDR3 amino acids: CAWKLRTGGLGTF. The DNA of the CDR3 is TGTGCCTGGAAATTGAGGACAGGGGGCTTAGGCACCTTC.

In its sample, this clone was seen a few times. The chain has TRBV27 and TRBJ1-6; D is unclear. The ends were cut back, 3 bases at V and 4 bases at J, with 10 bases in the middle. From germline, CDR1 is MNHEY and CDR2 SMNVEV (reference sequence). The length of the CDR3 is 15 residues. In DNA, the CDR3 is TGTGCCAGCAGTTTGGCGGCAGAGTATAATTCACCCCTCCACTTT. This gives the protein CASSLAAEYNSPLHF.

This sequence joins TRBV6-6 and TRBJ1-4; TRBD1 matches at 9 bases. V shed 5 bases and J 2 bases; nucleotides not matched to a gene: 6. Germline lookup yields CDR1 MNHNY and CDR2 SVGAGI (reference sequence). The CDR3 contains 16 residues. The DNA of the CDR3 is TGTGCCAGCAGTCTTAATGGACAGGGGACTAATGAAAAACTGTTTTTT. Translation: CASSLNGQGTNEKLFF.

Only a few counts were recorded for this clone. CDR3: CATSETGTTGELFF. CDR3 sequence (DNA): TGTGCCACCAGTGAAACCGGGACTACCGGGGAGCTGTTTTTT. V gene TRBV24-1 combines with J gene TRBJ2-2, with a tentative D call TRBD2 (6 bases). The CDR3 covers 14 residues. The V and J ends lost 4 bases and 5 bases respectively, with 10 bases between them. Germline V gene sequence: CDR1 KGHDR, CDR2 SFDVKD.

This clone has more than one count but fewer than ten. The rearrangement links TRBV12-5 to TRBJ2-1, with a possible D match to TRBD2 (5 bases). The CDR3 sequence is 14 residues long. V was shortened by 7 bases and J by 6 bases, with 16 bases between the two germline ends. Looked up from germline, CDR1 is LGHNT and CDR2 is FRNRAP. In DNA form, the CDR3 reads TGTGCTAGTGCGAGGGCCCCGAGGGTCAATGAGCAGTTCTTC. It codes for CASARAPRVNEQFF.

On this clone: The junction and the germline gene differ at one end; a read error may be behind it. The genes are TRBV2 and TRBJ2-2; D gene unclear. Germline values: CDR1 SNHLY, CDR2 FYNNEI. CDR3 size: 14 residues. CDR3 residues: CASREGPNTGELFF. Here the CDR3 DNA reads TGTGCCAGCAGGGAAGGGCCGAACACCGGGGAGCTGTTTTTT. The complete variable domain, with remaining parts taken from reference TRBV2 and TRBJ2-2, reads EPEVTQTPSHQVTQMGQEVILRCVPISNHLYFYWYRQILGQKVEFLVSFYNNEISEKSEIFDDQFSVERPDGSNFTLKIRSTKLEDSAMYFCASREGPNTGELFFGEGSRLTVL.

This clone came up a few times. The chain carries TRBV29-1 and TRBJ1-2; 9 bases are a match to TRBD1. Germline V gives CDR1 SQVTM, CDR2 ANQGSEA. J gave up 8 bases and V 7 bases, and 8 bases lay outside the gene matches. CDR3 length: 12 residues. The CDR3 here is CSAGRTGEGYTF. CDR3 sequence (DNA): TGCAGCGCCGGACGGACAGGGGAGGGCTACACCTTC.

This clone is a singleton in its sample. The chain recombines TRBV7-8 with TRBJ2-2, with 8 positions matching TRBD1. V was pared by 5 bases and J by 6 bases, with 2 bases of the junction left unmatched. The CDR3 is 13 residues long. CDR1 is SGHVS, CDR2 FQNEAQ, per germline. This CDR3 is CASSTTGAGELFF. The CDR3 nucleotides are TGTGCCAGCAGCACGACAGGGGCCGGGGAGCTGTTTTTT.

The chain is built from TRBV7-9 and TRBJ2-1, with a weak D call TRBD1 (6 bases). The V gene's germline CDR1 is SEHNR and CDR2 FQNEAQ (reference sequence). Trimming left V 3 bases short and J 0 bases short, with 9 bases between. The CDR3 totals 15 residues. CDR3 nucleotide sequence: TGTGCCAGCAGCTTCACAGGGAACTCCTACAATGAGCAGTTCTTC. Its protein product is CASSFTGNSYNEQFF.

This chain joins TRBV11-2 and TRBJ1-2; possible D gene TRBD1, 6 bases. Germline CDR1 SGHAT, CDR2 FQNNGV. V lost 5 bases, J lost 6 bases, and 19 bases lay in between. The CDR3 contains 15 residues. The CDR3 DNA is TGTGCCAGCAGCCCAGATTCGACAGGTAGTCATGGCTACACCTTC. Amino acids: CASSPDSTGSHGYTF. The full variable domain, completed using reference TRBV11-2 and TRBJ1-2, is EAGVAQSPRYKIIEKRQSVAFWCNPISGHATLYWYQQILGQGPKLLIQFQNNGVVDDSQLPKDRFSAERLKGVDSTLKIQPAKLEDSAVYLCASSPDSTGSHGYTFGSGTRLTVV.

CDR3 in DNA: TGTGCCAGCAGGCGGGACAGGGGTTCCGGGGAGCTGTTTTTT. This translates into CASRRDRGSGELFF. The V gene is TRBV11-2, the J gene TRBJ2-2, with 10 positions matching TRBD1. The trim removed 6 bases at V and 6 bases at J, leaving 4 bases unmatched. Germline V gene data show CDR1 as SGHAT and CDR2 as FQNNGV. CDR3 length equals 14 residues.

A remark on this clone: The same CDR3 also results from other DNA sequences found in this sample. The gene calls are TRBV5-1 and TRBJ2-5; D unresolved. Trimming removed 2 bases from V and 1 base from J, with 0 bases in between. Germline CDR1 is SGHRS and CDR2 is YFSETQ. The CDR3 has 11 amino acids. CDR3 region: CASSFQETQYF. For the CDR3, the DNA is TGCGCCAGCAGCTTCCAAGAGACCCAGTACTTC.

This sequence joins TRBV3-1 (or the pseudogene TRBV3-2) and TRBJ2-5; 10 nucleotides align to TRBD2. With V trimmed by 6 bases and J by 5 bases, 9 bases remained unmatched. CDR3 size: 15 residues. Germline V lookup: CDR1 LGHDT, CDR2 YNNKEL (reference sequence). DNA of the CDR3: TGTGCCAGCAGGCAAAGCGGGAGGGCCATGGAGACCCAGTACTTC. This translates into CASRQSGRAMETQYF.

This clone has more than one count but fewer than ten. In nucleotides, the CDR3 is TGTGCCAGCAGCGTAGAACAGGGGAAGCACACCGGGGAGCTGTTTTTT. This translates into CASSVEQGKHTGELFF. The chain couples TRBV9 to TRBJ2-2, with TRBD1 matching 7 bases. Germline loops: CDR1 SGDLS, CDR2 YYNGEE. V lost 0 bases to trimming and J lost 3 bases; unmatched junction nucleotides: 5. The CDR3 length is 16 residues.

This clone was seen a few times. The rearrangement uses TRBV6-5 and TRBJ1-1, with D perhaps matching TRBD1 (5 bases). Trimming took off 4 bases at V and 0 bases at J, with 9 bases between the two ends. This CDR3 region has 14 residues. CDR1 is MNHEY, CDR2 SVGAGI, per germline. The CDR3 is CASSFRTMNTEAFF. Here the CDR3 DNA reads TGTGCCAGCAGTTTCCGGACAATGAACACTGAAGCTTTCTTT.

The chain combines TRBV29-1 with TRBJ1-4; 7 bases are a match to TRBD1. Looked up from germline, CDR1 is SQVTM and CDR2 is ANQGSEA. The V and J ends lost 4 bases and 8 bases, in that order; junction bases with no gene match: 4. CDR3 length: 12 residues. CDR3 sequence (DNA): TGCAGCGTTGCAGTCAGGGGGGAAAAACTGTTTTTT. Protein product: CSVAVRGEKLFF.

The gene calls are TRBV12-5 and TRBJ2-5; TRBD1 might be the D (6 bases). Trimming removed 2 bases at V and 5 bases at J, with 6 bases between. The CDR3 has 12 residues. From germline, CDR1 is LGHNT and CDR2 FRNRAP. The CDR3 DNA is TGTGCTAGTGGTTTGAGGGGGGAGACCCAGTACTTC. Translation: CASGLRGETQYF.

The chain recombines TRBV5-1 with TRBJ2-5; D tentatively fits TRBD1 or TRBD2 (5 bases each). The length of the CDR3 is 10 residues. Trimming removed 7 bases at V and 4 bases at J, with 5 bases between. Germline CDR1 and CDR2: SGHRS and YFSETQ. In DNA form, the CDR3 reads TGCGCCAGCGGGGGAGAGACCCAGTACTTC. Translated: CASGGETQYF.

V is TRBV3-1 (or the pseudogene TRBV3-2) and J is TRBJ1-6; possibly TRBD1 for D (5 bases). Between the trimmed V and J ends, which lost 0 bases and 10 bases, there was a span of 10 bases. There are 14 residues in the CDR3. CDR1 is LGHDT and CDR2 is YNNKEL in the germline V gene (reference sequence). In DNA, the CDR3 is TGTGCCAGCAGCCAAGACAGGGTTGGATCACCCCTCCACTTT. Translating it yields CASSQDRVGSPLHF.

V is TRBV9 and J is TRBJ2-4, with no clear D. The CDR3 has 14 residues. CDR1 and CDR2 from the germline V gene are SGDLS and YYNGEE. Trimming stripped 4 bases from V and 0 bases from J, with 8 bases between. The DNA for the CDR3 is TGTGCCAGCAGCCCGGACCTAGCCAAAAACATTCAGTACTTC. The encoded protein is CASSPDLAKNIQYF.

The rearrangement links TRBV4-1 to TRBJ2-5; 9 positions match TRBD1. After removal of 0 bases from V and 5 bases from J, the junction contained 16 bases not matched to a gene. This CDR3 has 19 amino acids. Per the germline V gene, CDR1 is MGHRA and CDR2 is YSYEKL. CDR3 coding DNA: TGCGCCAGCAGCCAAGATTGGGACAGGGAGTACATTCAATCGGAGACCCAGTACTTC. This sequence encodes CASSQDWDREYIQSETQYF.